These 27 T cell receptor beta chains were all obtained from the same sample, sequenced in a study of blood T cells in healthy people across ages. For the second PCR, which ran for 7 to 11 cycles, a sample-barcoded 5' primer and a J-beta primer mix were used. A single record per CDR3 protein comes from TCRdb applying MiXCR to the 5' RACE reads. The sample holds around 850,000 distinct CDR3 sequences; roughly 35% are singletons and the top ten take over 10%. The sequenced sample consisted of blood. Every receptor here comes from a man between 18 and 29 years old in good health.

J is TRBJ2-3 and V is TRBV20-1; 11 bases agree with TRBD2. The CDR3 has 15 residues. V was clipped by 5 bases and J by 4 bases; unmatched bases: 8. Germline V gene data show CDR1 as DFQATT and CDR2 as SNEGSKA (reference sequence). CDR3 region: CSASTSGVSPDTQYF. In DNA form, the CDR3 reads TGCAGTGCTTCGACTAGCGGGGTGAGCCCAGATACGCAGTATTTT.

The chain employs TRBV20-1 and TRBJ2-7; tentatively, D is TRBD2 (8 bases). Germline V lookup: CDR1 DFQATT, CDR2 SNEGSKA (reference sequence). The CDR3 length is 17 residues. V dropped 4 bases and J dropped 0 bases, with 22 bases sitting between them. The CDR3 sequence is CSAKGAGRGASSYEQYF. For the CDR3, the DNA is TGCAGTGCTAAGGGGGCTGGGCGGGGGGCCTCCTCCTACGAGCAGTACTTC.

About this clonotype itself: Given a much more abundant clone one base away, this may be a read error. V is TRBV5-1 and J is TRBJ1-2, with a weak D call TRBD1 (5 bases). Germline V CDR1 and CDR2: SGHRS, YFSETQ. This CDR3 is built from 14 residues. Deletions cut 3 bases from V and 4 bases from J, with 13 bases between. The chain's CDR3 is CASSSGEESYGYTF. Here the CDR3 DNA reads TGCGCCAGCAGCTCGGGGGAGGAGTCCTATGGCTACACCTTC.

As regards this clonotype: A much larger clone lies a single base off, so this may be a read error. The rearrangement uses TRBV5-1 and TRBJ2-1, with TRBD2 matching over 7 bases. CDR3 length equals 15 residues. CDR1 is SGHRS and CDR2 is YFSETQ in the germline V gene. V trimming: 4 bases; J trimming: 2 bases; junction bases outside the gene matches: 6. The CDR3 loop reads CASSLAVDTYNEQFF. CDR3 bases: TGCGCCAGCAGCCTAGCGGTGGATACCTACAATGAGCAGTTCTTC.

Only a few counts were recorded for this clonotype. The chain couples TRBV12-3 or TRBV12-4 to TRBJ1-2; 10 nucleotides line up with TRBD1. The CDR3 contains 15 residues. Trimming cost V 3 bases and J 4 bases; bases outside gene matches: 5. CDR3 sequence: CASSFQTGGSYGYTF. The CDR3 DNA reads TGTGCCAGCAGTTTCCAGACAGGGGGCAGCTATGGCTACACCTTC.

This clonotype came up many times. The V call is TRBV29-1, the J call TRBJ2-3; the D call may be TRBD1 or TRBD2 (5 bases each). The germline CDR1 and CDR2 sequences are SQVTM and ANQGSEA. The CDR3 contains 16 residues. Trimming took 0 bases from V and 6 from J, leaving 19 bases between them. In nucleotides, the CDR3 is TGCAGCGTTGAAGACGAGAGGGGCCGGAGTGTGGATACGCAGTATTTT. Residues: CSVEDERGRSVDTQYF.

Worth noting for this clonotype: A read error is possible here, since a much larger clone lies one base away. This chain joins TRBV14 and TRBJ2-1; D is possibly TRBD1 (6 bases). Germline CDR1 SGHDN, CDR2 FVKESK. The V end lost 5 bases, the J end lost 12 bases, and 23 bases lay between the germline ends. CDR3 size: 15 residues. CDR3 nucleotides: TGTGCCAGCAGCAAACCGGAACAGGGAGCTGTAGGGCAGTTCTTC. This sequence encodes CASSKPEQGAVGQFF.

This clonotype was observed a handful of times. The gene calls are TRBV6-6 and TRBJ1-1; D uncertain. V dropped 1 base and J dropped 5 bases, with 17 bases sitting between them. Germline V gene lookup returns CDR1 MNHNY and CDR2 SVGAGI (reference sequence). CDR3 length: 16 amino acids. CDR3 loop: CASSYFRGQTGTEAFF. The CDR3 DNA follows: TGTGCCAGCAGTTACTTTCGAGGGCAGACTGGTACTGAAGCTTTCTTT.

CDR3 nucleotides: TGTGCCAGCAGCTTAGCGCTGGGGAATTACAATGAGCAGTTCTTC. Translating gives CASSLALGNYNEQFF. The rearrangement links TRBV7-9 to TRBJ2-1; D call uncertain. There are 15 residues in the CDR3. Per germline, CDR1 SEHNR and CDR2 FQNEAQ (reference sequence). V was trimmed by 0 bases and J by 4 bases, leaving 10 bases between them.

A word on this clonotype: Since a much larger clone is just one base distant, this may be a read error. V and J are TRBV20-1 and TRBJ2-5; D may be TRBD1 or TRBD2 (5 bases each). V was clipped by 0 bases and J by 11 bases, with 13 bases between them. The CDR3 spans 12 residues. The V gene's germline CDR1 is DFQATT and CDR2 SNEGSKA (reference sequence). The CDR3 is CSARDRDRGQYF. As DNA, the CDR3 is TGCAGTGCTAGAGACAGGGACCGAGGGCAGTACTTC.

The V gene is TRBV15, the J gene TRBJ1-2; D is possibly TRBD1 (5 bases). Germline values: CDR1 LNHNV, CDR2 YYDKDF (reference sequence). V dropped 4 bases and J dropped 4 bases, with 16 bases sitting between them. This CDR3 has 15 residues. The CDR3 spells CATSMDFSQGYGYTF. In nucleotides, the CDR3 is TGTGCCACCAGCATGGATTTTAGCCAGGGCTATGGCTACACCTTC.

Regarding this clonotype: A much larger clone is a single base away; this may be a read error. The gene calls are TRBV29-1 and TRBJ1-5, with a weak D call TRBD1 (6 bases). Germline-derived CDR1 and CDR2 are SQVTM and ANQGSEA. The CDR3 spans 14 residues. The CDR3 DNA sequence: TGCGGCGTCGCTAGGGGGGGGTCCGATCAGCCCCAGCATTTT. This sequence encodes CGVARGGSDQPQHF.

This clonotype was seen only a few times. The chain couples TRBV7-9 to TRBJ2-5; tentatively, D is TRBD1 or TRBD2 (5 bases each). Trimming stripped 2 bases from V and 4 bases from J, with 11 bases between. CDR3 size: 14 residues. Germline values: CDR1 SEHNR, CDR2 FQNEAQ (reference sequence). The CDR3 region is CASSLLGERETQYF. In DNA, the CDR3 is TGTGCCAGCAGCTTATTAGGGGAGAGAGAGACCCAGTACTTC.

V gene TRBV7-2 combines with J gene TRBJ2-1; 8 nucleotides match TRBD2. Germline loops: CDR1 SGHTA, CDR2 FQGNSA. V was pared by 5 bases and J by 0 bases, with 3 bases of the junction left unmatched. The CDR3 has 15 residues. The CDR3 region has the DNA TGTGCCAGCAGCCAGCGGGGGCCCTCCTACAATGAGCAGTTCTTC. This gives the protein CASSQRGPSYNEQFF.

This clonotype appeared many times. The chain has TRBV4-3 and TRBJ2-1; TRBD1 agrees at 9 bases. Per the germline V gene, CDR1 is LGHNA and CDR2 is YSLEER. This CDR3 spans 17 amino acids. V lost 0 bases to trimming and J lost 5 bases; unmatched junction nucleotides: 8. The CDR3 nucleotides read TGCGCCAGCAGCCAAGATAGTTCGGGACAGGGTGACAATGAGCAGTTCTTC. Residues: CASSQDSSGQGDNEQFF.

The CDR3 bases are TGCAGTGCTAACACCCCGGAGGAGCAGTACTTC. This encodes CSANTPEEQYF. The rearrangement joins TRBV20-1 to TRBJ2-7; D gene unclear. Germline V lookup: CDR1 DFQATT, CDR2 SNEGSKA (reference sequence). This CDR3 is 11 amino acids long. Trimming took off 4 bases at V and 7 bases at J, with 11 bases between the two ends.

Only a few counts were recorded for this clonotype. This chain connects TRBV4-2 to TRBJ2-2; no firm D call. Germline V CDR1 and CDR2: LGHNA, YNFKEQ. The CDR3 length is 17 residues. Trimming pared 0 bases from V and 2 bases from J, leaving 13 bases between. The CDR3 region is CASSQEPQAANTGELFF. The CDR3 DNA reads as TGTGCCAGCAGCCAAGAGCCGCAGGCAGCTAACACCGGGGAGCTGTTTTTT.

This clonotype turned up a few times. The chain carries TRBV20-1 and TRBJ1-3, with 7 positions matching TRBD1. The trim removed 7 bases at V and 1 base at J, leaving 4 bases unmatched. CDR3 length: 13 amino acids. CDR1 and CDR2 (germline): DFQATT, SNEGSKA (reference sequence). CDR3 region: CSVSQGSGNTIYF. CDR3 coding DNA: TGCAGTGTTTCACAGGGGTCTGGAAACACCATATATTTT.

The J gene is TRBJ2-5, the V gene TRBV4-1; perhaps TRBD2 as D (5 bases). Trimming left V 2 bases short and J 3 bases short, with 16 bases between. The CDR3 is 16 amino acids. Germline V lookup: CDR1 MGHRA, CDR2 YSYEKL. The CDR3 is CASSQPGRRSKETQYF. The CDR3 DNA follows: TGCGCCAGCAGCCAACCAGGAAGGAGGTCTAAAGAGACCCAGTACTTC.

This clonotype was seen many times. The genes are TRBV29-1 and TRBJ2-3, with D perhaps assigned TRBD1 or TRBD2 (5 bases each). V dropped 7 bases and J dropped 0 bases, with 23 bases sitting between them. Germline CDR1 SQVTM, CDR2 ANQGSEA. This CDR3 has 17 amino acids. Here the CDR3 DNA reads TGCAGCGCGGACGGGGCCCGAATAAACCGAAGCACAGATACGCAGTATTTT. This translates into CSADGARINRSTDTQYF.

V gene TRBV5-1 combines with J gene TRBJ2-3; 8 bases line up with TRBD2. V lost 4 bases to trimming and J lost 6 bases; unmatched junction nucleotides: 13. The CDR3 length is 16 residues. Per the germline V gene, CDR1 is SGHRS and CDR2 is YFSETQ. CDR3 DNA sequence: TGCGCCAGCAGCCCCATTAATAGCGGGGTGGCGGATACGCAGTATTTT. Its translation is CASSPINSGVADTQYF.

This clonotype came up a few times. The chain employs TRBV28 and TRBJ2-7; 7 bases map to TRBD2. Germline assignment: CDR1 MDHEN and CDR2 SYDVKM. This CDR3 spans 13 amino acids. Unmatched junction bases numbered 8, after V lost 5 bases and J lost 7 bases. Here the CDR3 DNA reads TGTGCCAGCAGTATCAGCGGGACGGGGGAGCAGTACTTC. Translated: CASSISGTGEQYF.

This clonotype was counted between two and nine times. The chain uses TRBV7-9 and TRBJ1-1, with TRBD1 matching 8 bases. Per the germline V gene, CDR1 is SEHNR and CDR2 is FQNEAQ (reference sequence). This CDR3 spans 17 amino acids. V was pared by 3 bases and J by 0 bases, with 9 bases of the junction left unmatched. This chain's CDR3 is CASSLGAGGGLNTEAFF. The CDR3 DNA is TGTGCCAGCAGCTTGGGTGCAGGGGGCGGATTGAACACTGAAGCTTTCTTT. Using reference TRBV7-9 and TRBJ1-1 for the parts outside the CDR3, the full variable domain is DTGVSQNPRHKITKRGQNVTFRCDPISEHNRLYWYRQTLGQGPEFLTYFQNEAQLEKSRLLSDRFSAERPKGSFSTLEIQRTEQGDSAMYLCASSLGAGGGLNTEAFFGQGTRLTVV.

This CDR3 is CASSVGQGVGYGYTF. CDR3 bases: TGTGCCAGCAGCGTCGGACAGGGAGTTGGCTATGGCTACACCTTC. The chain has TRBV9 and TRBJ1-2; 8 nucleotides align to TRBD1. CDR3 size: 15 residues. V gave up 2 bases and J gave up 4 bases; unmatched junction bases: 7. The germline CDR1 and CDR2 sequences are SGDLS and YYNGEE.

A word on this clonotype: Sequence at one end of the junction differs from germline and may be a read error. The V call is TRBV20-1, the J call TRBJ1-2, with D possibly being TRBD1 (6 bases). Germline values: CDR1 DFQATT, CDR2 SNEGSKA (reference sequence). The CDR3 consists of 10 residues. DNA for the CDR3: TGCAGTGCTAGAGATGGGGGCTACATCTTC. Its translation is CSARDGGYIF.

This clonotype was counted only a few times. CDR3 in DNA: TGTGCCAGCAGTTTTTTCGGCAGCGCCTTCCAAGAGACCCAGTACTTC. Amino acids: CASSFFGSAFQETQYF. The chain is built from TRBV12-3 or TRBV12-4 and TRBJ2-5; D gene uncertain. Between the trimmed V and J ends, which lost 3 bases and 1 base, there was a span of 15 bases. The CDR3 runs 16 residues.

The chain carries TRBV20-1 and TRBJ2-4, with D unresolved. V shed 3 bases and J shed 0 bases, with 9 bases lying between them. Germline assignment: CDR1 DFQATT and CDR2 SNEGSKA (reference sequence). This CDR3 contains 14 residues. The CDR3 DNA reads TGCAGTGCTAGGTCTGCACTAGCCAAAAACATTCAGTACTTC. It translates to CSARSALAKNIQYF.